This T cell receptor beta chain was sequenced for a study of Ad26.COV2.S vaccination and SARS-CoV-2 variants. The CDR3 is 13 residues long. V was clipped by 5 bases and J by 4 bases; unmatched bases: 5. Germline V gene lookup returns CDR1 PRHDT and CDR2 FYEKMQ (reference sequence). Produced via immunoSEQ multiplex PCR; TCRdb's table is partial and in-frame only. This table holds roughly 400,000 clones, 90% found once. Treatment of the sample: 19 received Ad26.COV2.S at low or high dose, single or two shots; about 5 received placebo; per-sample allocation not given. On day 63 after the first injection, vaccine and placebo recipients gave samples. The study used a vaccine consisting of an Ad26 vector that expressed Wuhan-strain SARS-CoV-2 spike.

The gene calls are TRBV13 and TRBJ2-7; 7 nucleotides align to TRBD1. This receptor was taken from a person aged 18-60 years who received the Ad26.COV2.S COVID-19 vaccine or a placebo. Specimen: peripheral blood, collected in a trial of Ad26.COV2.S vaccine versus placebo. This CDR3 is CASSQDRSYEQYF. The CDR3 nucleotides read TGTGCCAGCAGCCAGGACAGGTCATACGAGCAGTACTTC.